The T cell receptor (beta chain) described here comes from a study of cytomegalovirus exposure and HLA in healthy donors. This clone was detected only a few times. Its antigen is undetermined. The PCR was carried out with 60 Vbeta primers and 13 Jbeta primers. Original processing methods: Later, tens of millions of unique TCR beta chains were counted in an analysis, and roughly 11 million of them were shared. The assay was immunoSEQ multiplex PCR, and TCRdb's table has in-frame clones only and misses some. V, J and clone size are taken as reported in that table, and D and trimming were inferred from the DNA itself. The data contain around 81,000 clones, less than 75% of them singletons. Trimming removed 5 bases at V and 4 bases at J, with 10 bases between. From germline, CDR1 is SEHNR and CDR2 FQNEAQ (reference sequence). CDR3 length: 13 amino acids. Notes on the study in general: Presence/absence analyses assumed roughly uniform sequencing depth across donors, which may not hold.

This receptor was obtained from a young man in good health and CMV-seropositive. The material sequenced was PBMCs. The V call is TRBV7-9, the J call TRBJ2-3; TRBD2 might be the D (6 bases). CDR3 loop: CASSLGGADTQYF. CDR3 DNA sequence: TGTGCCAGCAGCCTCGGGGGAGCAGATACGCAGTATTTT.